Each of the 5 T cell receptor beta chains below was sequenced from the same sample in a study of identical twins. Each CDR3 protein is one row after TCRdb ran MiXCR on the 5' RACE reads. The data contain more than 1.5 million distinct CDR3 sequences, under 35% of them singletons. Sequencing input: cord blood. These receptors originate from a newborn girl in good health.

V gene TRBV10-3 combines with J gene TRBJ1-2; possible D gene TRBD1, 5 bases. Germline-derived CDR1 and CDR2 are ENHRY and SYGVKD. V lost 5 bases, J lost 7 bases, and 14 bases lay in between. This CDR3 contains 13 residues. The CDR3, as DNA: TGTGCCATCAGTCGGGCAGGGACCGGTGGCTACACCTTC. Protein: CAISRAGTGGYTF.

The chain is built from TRBV19 and TRBJ2-3; 7 bases agree with TRBD2. V trimming: 0 bases; J trimming: 3 bases; junction bases outside the gene matches: 3. Germline V lookup: CDR1 LNHDA, CDR2 SQIVND (reference sequence). The CDR3 contains 15 residues. CDR3 loop: CASSIEASGTDTQYF. The CDR3 nucleotides read TGTGCCAGTAGTATAGAGGCTAGCGGTACAGATACGCAGTATTTT.

This sequence joins TRBV27 and TRBJ2-1; TRBD2 agrees at 9 bases. CDR1 MNHEY and CDR2 SMNVEV come from the germline V gene (reference sequence). The CDR3 totals 19 residues. The trim removed 3 bases at V and 1 base at J, leaving 13 bases unmatched. The CDR3 nucleotides are TGTGCCAGCAGTTTCTTTGGCGGGAGGGCCGGGGCGTCCTACAATGAGCAGTTCTTC. Protein product: CASSFFGGRAGASYNEQFF.

For this clonotype: A read error may account for a junction end that differs from germline. This rearrangement joins TRBV18 to TRBJ1-5, with 7 bases that match TRBD1. The germline V gene encodes CDR1 KGHSH and CDR2 LQKENI. There are 18 residues in the CDR3. For the CDR3, the DNA is TGTGCCAGCTCCCCACGGATGTACAGGGGAAATGACAATCAGCCCCAGCATTTT. The encoded protein is CASSPRMYRGNDNQPQHF.

The V call is TRBV5-1, the J call TRBJ2-1; 7 nucleotides match TRBD2. V gave up 5 bases and J gave up 3 bases; unmatched junction bases: 11. The CDR3 has 16 amino acids. Looked up from germline, CDR1 is SGHRS and CDR2 is YFSETQ. The CDR3 protein is CASSVGGGSFYNEQFF. The CDR3 DNA is TGCGCCAGCAGTGTGGGCGGGGGTTCCTTCTACAATGAGCAGTTCTTC.